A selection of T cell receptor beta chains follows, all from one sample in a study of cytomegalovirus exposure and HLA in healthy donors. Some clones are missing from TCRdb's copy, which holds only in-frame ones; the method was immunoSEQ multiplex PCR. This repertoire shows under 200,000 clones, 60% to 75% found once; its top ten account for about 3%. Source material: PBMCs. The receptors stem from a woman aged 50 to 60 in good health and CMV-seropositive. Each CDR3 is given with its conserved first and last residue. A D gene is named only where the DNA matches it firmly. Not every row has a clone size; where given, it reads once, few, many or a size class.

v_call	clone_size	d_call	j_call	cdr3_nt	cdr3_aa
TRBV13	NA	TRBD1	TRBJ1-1	TGTGCCAGCAGCACGGAGACGGACAGGGGGGGGGCTTTCTTT	CASSTETDRGGAFF
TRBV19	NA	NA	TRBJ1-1	TGTGCCAGTAGTACATTCCCAGGTTTGAACACTGAAGCTTTCTTT	CASSTFPGLNTEAFF
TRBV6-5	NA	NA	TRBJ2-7	TGTGCCAGCAGTCCCCCGGGAATCGAGCAGTACTTC	CASSPPGIEQYF
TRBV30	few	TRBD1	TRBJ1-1	TGTGCCTGGAGCCGACAGGGGGACACTGAAGCTTTCTTT	CAWSRQGDTEAFF
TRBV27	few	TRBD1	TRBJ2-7	TGTGCCAGCAGTCTACAGGGGGACTACGAGCAGTACTTC	CASSLQGDYEQYF
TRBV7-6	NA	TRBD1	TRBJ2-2	TGTGCCAGCAGTCACAAGGGGCAGGGGGCGAACACCGGGGAGCTGTTTTTT	CASSHKGQGANTGELFF
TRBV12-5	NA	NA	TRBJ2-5	TGTGCTAGTGGTACTGGCGTGCGGGAAGAGACCCAGTACTTC	CASGTGVREETQYF
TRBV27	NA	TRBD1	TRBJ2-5	TGTGCCAGCAGCTCGGGACAGGGGGGAGAGACCCAGTACTTC	CASSSGQGGETQYF
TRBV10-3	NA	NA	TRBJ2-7	TGTGCCATCAGGGGGGTGTCGCGGGGGCGGAACGAGCAGTACTTC	CAIRGVSRGRNEQYF
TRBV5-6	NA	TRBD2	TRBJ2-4	TGTGCCAGCAGCACCCGGACTAGCGGGGGGGCAAACATTCAGTACTTC	CASSTRTSGGANIQYF